This TCR beta chain was recorded in a study of blood T cell repertoires in COVID-19. Produced via immunoSEQ multiplex PCR; TCRdb's table is partial and in-frame only. The table has roughly 220,000 clones, over 75% seen once. J gave up 4 bases and V 3 bases, and 7 bases lay outside the gene matches. Germline-derived CDR1 and CDR2 are MGHDK and SYGVNS. This CDR3 has 17 residues. The sequence came from a man younger than 45 with acute COVID-19. Sequenced input: PBMCs or T cells enriched from blood (not recorded which). The J gene is TRBJ2-7, the V gene TRBV25-1; TRBD2 agrees at 15 bases. CDR3 amino acids: CASSEGTSGGTDYEQYF. The CDR3 region has the DNA TGTGCCAGCAGTGAGGGGACTAGCGGGGGGACTGATTACGAGCAGTACTTC.